The rows below give T cell receptor beta chains drawn from one sample of a study of CD8 T cells in ankylosing spondylitis. TCRdb reprocessed the 5' RACE reads via MiXCR and lists one record per CDR3 protein. The sample lists approximately 100,000 distinct CDR3 sequences, 20% to 30% seen once, with over 9% in the top ten. The sequenced material came from synovial fluid, either unsorted or a sorted T cell fraction (not recorded which). The receptors come from a male donor with ankylosing spondylitis. Each CDR3 is given with its conserved first and last residue. The D gene is left open where the match is weak. Only part of the rows carry a size: once, few, many, or a class if the clone is expanded.

TRBJ2-5 TRBV4-1 NA many CASSQDLGTETQYF TGCGCCAGCAGCCAAGATCTAGGGACCGAAACCCAGTACTTC
TRBJ2-1 TRBV20-1 TRBD2 NA CSARDLEGGSPYNEQFF TGCAGTGCTAGAGATCTCGAAGGCGGGAGCCCGTACAATGAGCAGTTCTTC
TRBJ2-1 TRBV12-3/TRBV12-4 NA NA CASSFLAGTYNEQFF TGTGCCAGCAGTTTCCTGGCGGGCACCTACAATGAGCAGTTCTTC
TRBJ2-5 TRBV6-5 TRBD1 NA CASSYLTGEETQYF TGTGCCAGCAGTTACTTGACAGGGGAGGAGACCCAGTACTTC
TRBJ2-1 TRBV7-9 TRBD2 many CASSLALAGNEQFF TGTGCCAGCAGCTTAGCGCTAGCGGGAAATGAGCAGTTCTTC
TRBJ2-7 TRBV20-1 NA NA CSARVSLMWEQYF TGCAGTGCTAGGGTCAGTCTGATGTGGGAGCAGTACTTC
TRBJ1-1 TRBV2 NA few CASSDSALAGWLTEAFF TGTGCCAGCAGTGACTCGGCGTTAGCAGGGTGGTTGACTGAAGCTTTCTTT
TRBJ2-3 TRBV29-1 NA few CSAKAGGYTDTQYF TGCAGCGCCAAAGCTGGGGGGTACACAGATACGCAGTATTTT
TRBJ2-2 TRBV7-2 TRBD1 many CASSLVGQGPGELFF TGTGCCAGCAGCTTAGTGGGACAGGGACCCGGGGAGCTGTTTTTT
TRBJ2-7 TRBV20-1 NA NA CSAPTSWEQYF TGCAGTGCTCCCACTAGCTGGGAGCAGTACTTC
TRBJ2-5 TRBV5-1 NA NA CASSLGQAAQETQYF TGCGCCAGCAGCTTGGGGCAGGCAGCCCAAGAGACCCAGTACTTC
TRBJ2-1 TRBV29-1 TRBD2 NA CSVRGGAQEQFF TGCAGCGTCCGCGGGGGGGCCCAGGAGCAGTTCTTC
TRBJ2-5 TRBV3-1 TRBD2 NA CASSPGLAGVSETQYF TGTGCCAGCAGCCCCGGACTAGCGGGAGTATCAGAGACCCAGTACTTC
TRBJ1-6 TRBV20-1 NA few CSARTASGSPLHF TGCAGTGCTAGGACAGCTTCTGGTTCACCCCTCCACTTT
TRBJ1-1 TRBV12-3/TRBV12-4 TRBD1 few CASSLQGAGEAFF TGTGCCAGCAGTCTTCAGGGGGCTGGTGAAGCTTTCTTT
TRBJ2-3 TRBV19 NA NA CASSIEDTDTQYF TGTGCCAGTAGTATCGAGGACACAGATACGCAGTATTTT
TRBJ2-7 TRBV7-9 NA NA CASSLMGDSEQYF TGTGCCAGCAGCTTAATGGGAGATTCCGAGCAGTACTTC
TRBJ1-3 TRBV6-6 NA few CASSSSNGNTIYF TGTGCCAGCAGTTCTTCTAATGGAAACACCATATATTTT
TRBJ1-1 TRBV18 NA NA CASSPRGSTEAFF TGTGCCAGCTCACCACGGGGGAGCACTGAAGCTTTCTTT
TRBJ1-1 TRBV12-3/TRBV12-4 NA medium-sized CASTSGHANTEAFF TGTGCCAGCACCTCGGGACACGCGAACACTGAAGCTTTCTTT
TRBJ2-5 TRBV11-2 NA NA CASSLQGTSQETQYF TGTGCCAGCAGCTTACAGGGGACTTCTCAAGAGACCCAGTACTTC
TRBJ1-5 TRBV19 TRBD1 NA CASSIGDSRTQPQHF TGTGCCAGTAGTATTGGGGACAGTAGGACCCAGCCCCAGCATTTT
TRBJ2-1 TRBV12-3/TRBV12-4 TRBD2 NA CASKWASGDNEQFF TGTGCCAGCAAGTGGGCTAGCGGAGACAATGAGCAGTTCTTC
TRBJ2-3 TRBV24-1 TRBD2 few CATSQTSMDTQYF TGTGCCACCAGTCAGACTAGCATGGATACGCAGTATTTT
TRBJ2-1 TRBV7-8 NA many CASSLRPNRRYNEQFF TGTGCCAGCAGCCTCAGACCAAATCGGAGATACAATGAGCAGTTCTTC
TRBJ2-2 TRBV5-5 NA NA CASSLIRDSHTGELFF TGTGCCAGCAGCTTGATAAGGGATAGTCACACCGGGGAGCTGTTTTTT
TRBJ1-5 TRBV20-1 NA many CSARDVPGQPQHF TGCAGTGCTAGAGATGTTCCCGGTCAGCCCCAGCATTTT
TRBJ2-1 TRBV29-1 NA NA CSVVSSTGSEQFF TGCAGCGTTGTAAGCTCCACCGGGAGCGAGCAGTTCTTC
TRBJ2-1 TRBV19 NA few CASKMGLAYNEQFF TGTGCCAGTAAGATGGGACTGGCGTACAATGAGCAGTTCTTC
TRBJ1-4 TRBV5-1 TRBD1 few CASSSGPGTGWANEKLFF TGCGCCAGCAGCTCCGGTCCCGGGACAGGGTGGGCTAATGAAAAACTGTTTTTT
TRBJ2-1 TRBV5-1 NA NA CASSPPADGNEQFF TGCGCCAGCAGCCCACCAGCGGATGGGAATGAGCAGTTCTTC
TRBJ2-1 TRBV5-1 NA few CASSLSSDYNEQFF TGCGCCAGCAGCTTGAGTAGTGATTACAATGAGCAGTTCTTC
TRBJ1-1 TRBV7-8 NA NA CASSPLSQEAFF TGTGCCAGCAGCCCTCTTAGTCAAGAGGCTTTCTTT
TRBJ2-5 TRBV7-9 TRBD2 NA CASSSSGYQETQYF TGTGCCAGCAGCTCTAGCGGGTACCAAGAGACCCAGTACTTC
TRBJ2-7 TRBV20-1 TRBD1 NA CSAPRTGEPYEQYF TGCAGTGCACCCCGGACAGGGGAACCCTACGAGCAGTACTTC
TRBJ2-4 TRBV20-1 NA NA CSAAWAGDKNIQYF TGCAGTGCTGCCTGGGCAGGTGACAAAAACATTCAGTACTTC
TRBJ2-1 TRBV24-1 NA NA CATSSVNWGNEQFF TGTGCCACCTCCAGTGTGAACTGGGGCAATGAGCAGTTCTTC
TRBJ1-1 TRBV6-1 NA NA CASSDIGGTTEAFF TGTGCCAGCAGTGACATAGGTGGCACCACTGAAGCTTTCTTT
TRBJ2-7 TRBV28 NA few CASSTREVADYEQYF TGTGCCAGCAGTACCCGAGAGGTGGCGGACTACGAGCAGTACTTC
TRBJ1-2 TRBV18 NA NA CASSDRDGTWYGYTF TGTGCCAGCTCGGATCGGGACGGGACTTGGTATGGCTACACCTTC
TRBJ2-7 TRBV12-3/TRBV12-4 TRBD2 few CASGGLAESYEQYF TGTGCCAGCGGGGGACTAGCGGAGAGCTACGAGCAGTACTTC
TRBJ2-3 TRBV12-3/TRBV12-4 TRBD1 few CASSPDRAKLSTDTQYF TGTGCCAGCAGCCCGGACAGGGCCAAGCTTAGCACAGATACGCAGTATTTT
TRBJ2-2 TRBV6-1 NA NA CASRGAFTGELFF TGTGCCTCCAGGGGGGCGTTCACCGGGGAGCTGTTTTTT
TRBJ1-1 TRBV29-1 NA NA CSATEGGGTEAFF TGCAGCGCCACAGAAGGGGGTGGCACTGAAGCTTTCTTT
TRBJ1-1 TRBV28 NA NA CASSLGSTEAFF TGTGCCAGCAGTCTGGGGAGCACTGAAGCTTTCTTT
TRBJ2-1 TRBV4-1 TRBD2 few CASSRLAGGSDNEQFF TGCGCCAGCAGCCGACTAGCGGGAGGCAGCGACAATGAGCAGTTCTTC